This T cell receptor beta chain comes out of a study of blood T cells in healthy people across ages. This clonotype has only one observation. Its antigen is currently unknown. The CDR3 totals 15 residues. In germline, CDR1 is MNHEY, CDR2 SVGAGI. Trimming took 6 bases from V and 2 from J; bases not matched to a gene: 8. General study points: Relative to aged donors, long-lived donors carried more naive CD4+ cells and displayed higher diversity.

Primers used in a second PCR of roughly 7 to 12 cycles were a sample-barcoded 5' primer and a J-beta primer mix. TCRdb re-called the 5' RACE reads through MiXCR, storing one row per CDR3 protein. The sample holds hundreds of thousands of distinct CDR3 sequences; 45% to 50% are singletons and the top ten take about an eighth. This chain links TRBV6-5 with TRBJ2-3, with 7 bases aligning to TRBD2. Sequencing was performed on blood. This clonotype was obtained from a man aged 25-45 years in good health. The CDR3 here is CASRASGFSTDTQYF. CDR3 DNA sequence: TGTGCCAGCAGAGCTAGCGGATTTTCCACAGATACGCAGTATTTT.